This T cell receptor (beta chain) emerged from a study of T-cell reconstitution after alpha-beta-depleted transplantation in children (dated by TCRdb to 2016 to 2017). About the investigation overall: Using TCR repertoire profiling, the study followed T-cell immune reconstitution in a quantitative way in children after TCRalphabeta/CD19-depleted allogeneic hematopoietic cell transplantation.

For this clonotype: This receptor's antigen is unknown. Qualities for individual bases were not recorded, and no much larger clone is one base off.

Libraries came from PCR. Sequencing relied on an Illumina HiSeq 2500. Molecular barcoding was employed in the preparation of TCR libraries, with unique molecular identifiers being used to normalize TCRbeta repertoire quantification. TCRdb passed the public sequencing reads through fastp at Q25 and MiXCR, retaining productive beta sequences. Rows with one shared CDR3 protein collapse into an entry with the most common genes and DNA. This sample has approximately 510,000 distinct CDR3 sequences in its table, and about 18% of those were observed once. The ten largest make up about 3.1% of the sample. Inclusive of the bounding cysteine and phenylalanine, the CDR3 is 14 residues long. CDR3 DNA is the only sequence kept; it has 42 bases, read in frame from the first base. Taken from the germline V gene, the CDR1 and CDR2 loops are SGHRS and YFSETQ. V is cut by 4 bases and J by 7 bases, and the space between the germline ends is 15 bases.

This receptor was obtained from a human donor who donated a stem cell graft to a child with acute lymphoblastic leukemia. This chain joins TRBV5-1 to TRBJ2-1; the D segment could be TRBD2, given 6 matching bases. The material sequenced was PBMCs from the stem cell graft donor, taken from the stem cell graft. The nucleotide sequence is TGCGCCAGCAGCATCTGGCGGGAAGGAAATGAGCAGTTCTTC. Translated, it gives CASSIWREGNEQFF.